A single sample gave rise to the 20 T cell receptor beta chains below, sequenced in a study of blood T cell repertoires in COVID-19. TCRdb's table, derived via immunoSEQ multiplex PCR, lists solely in-frame clones and lacks some. The sample holds 210,000 or so clones, roughly 85% seen once. Sequencing was done on a sample of PBMCs or T cells enriched from blood (not recorded which). Receptors originate from a man younger than 40 who had recovered from COVID-19.

The chain is built from TRBV6-5 and TRBJ2-5; D is unclear. CDR1 is MNHEY and CDR2 is SVGAGI in the germline V gene. V was cut by 8 bases and J by 0 bases, with 10 bases left in between. This CDR3 region has 13 residues. The CDR3 bases are TGTGCCAGCGTGAGGCAGAACCAAGAGACCCAGTACTTC. Its protein product is CASVRQNQETQYF.

This chain uses TRBV29-1 with TRBJ1-2; TRBD1 agrees at 7 bases. Germline V gives CDR1 SQVTM, CDR2 ANQGSEA. The CDR3 contains 12 residues. V trimming: 4 bases; J trimming: 5 bases; junction bases outside the gene matches: 4. The chain's CDR3 is CSVGDRVYGYTF. The CDR3 DNA follows: TGCAGCGTTGGAGACAGGGTTTATGGCTACACCTTC.

CDR3 residues: CASSGGQEDSWQPQHF. The DNA for the CDR3 is TGTGCCAGCAGCGGTGGACAGGAGGATTCATGGCAGCCCCAGCATTTT. The chain uses TRBV5-6 and TRBJ1-5; 7 positions match TRBD1. V was clipped by 4 bases and J by 7 bases; unmatched bases: 14. This CDR3 is 16 amino acids long. The germline gives CDR1 SGHDT, CDR2 YYEEEE.

This sequence joins TRBV28 and TRBJ2-2; D call uncertain. Germline V CDR1 and CDR2: MDHEN, SYDVKM. V was pared by 10 bases and J by 1 base, with 19 bases between. The CDR3 covers 16 residues. The CDR3 sequence: CATKPRSGMNTGELFF. CDR3 DNA: TGTGCCACCAAACCTCGCTCAGGCATGAACACCGGGGAGCTGTTTTTT.

This clone appeared a single time. This rearrangement joins TRBV12-3 or TRBV12-4 to TRBJ1-2; a possible D gene is TRBD1 (5 bases). The CDR3 contains 12 residues. The ends were cut back, 3 bases at V and 8 bases at J, with 10 bases in the middle. The CDR3 sequence: CASSFKGVGYTF. CDR3 bases: TGTGCCAGCAGTTTTAAAGGGGTCGGCTACACCTTC.

This chain links TRBV25-1 with TRBJ2-7; D might be TRBD1 (6 bases). The CDR3 is made up of 14 amino acids. The germline V gene has CDR1 MGHDK and CDR2 SYGVNS. The ends were cut back, 9 bases at V and 4 bases at J, with 19 bases in the middle. The CDR3 bases are TGTGCCAGTGCCCCCCGGACAGCAGCTTACGAGCAGTACTTC. Translating gives CASAPRTAAYEQYF.

A few counts support this clone. The chain is built from TRBV28 and TRBJ2-1; 14 bases agree with TRBD2. This CDR3 spans 16 amino acids. V dropped 6 bases and J dropped 10; count of bases not matched to a gene: 11. Per the germline V gene, CDR1 is MDHEN and CDR2 is SYDVKM. In DNA, the CDR3 is TGTGCCAGCAGCTCCCCGACTAGCGGGAGGGCATTCGAGCAGTTCTTC. It specifies CASSSPTSGRAFEQFF.

The chain employs TRBV5-8 and TRBJ2-5, with D perhaps TRBD2 (6 bases). The germline V and J ends were trimmed by 4 bases and 1 base, with 14 bases remaining between them. The CDR3 has 15 amino acids. Per the germline V gene, CDR1 is SGHTS and CDR2 is YDEGEE. CDR3 region: CASSTYGGSQETQYF. In DNA form, the CDR3 reads TGTGCCAGCAGCACCTACGGGGGAAGCCAAGAGACCCAGTACTTC.

The chain links TRBV2 to TRBJ2-1; possible D gene TRBD2, 7 bases. The CDR3 covers 14 residues. The germline V and J ends were trimmed by 7 bases and 3 bases, with 13 bases remaining between them. In germline, CDR1 is SNHLY, CDR2 FYNNEI. CDR3 coding DNA: TGTGCCAGCAAGGAGGGGGGGGACTACAATGAGCAGTTCTTC. It encodes CASKEGGDYNEQFF.

This clone has more than one count but fewer than ten. This rearrangement joins TRBV27 to TRBJ2-3; 9 bases map to TRBD2. There are 17 residues in the CDR3. J lost 1 base, V lost 4 bases, and 9 bases had no gene match. The germline CDR1 and CDR2 sequences are MNHEY and SMNVEV (reference sequence). The CDR3 bases are TGTGCCAGCAGTTCCGATAGCGGGAGAGGGGGCACAGATACGCAGTATTTT. The encoded protein is CASSSDSGRGGTDTQYF.

The V call is TRBV14, the J call TRBJ2-7, with 8 bases identical to TRBD2. J was trimmed by 3 bases and V by 0 bases; bases with no gene match: 16. The V gene's germline CDR1 is SGHDN and CDR2 FVKESK. CDR3 length: 19 amino acids. This chain's CDR3 is CASSQEGTLVAGGRYEQYF. CDR3 DNA sequence: TGTGCCAGCAGCCAAGAAGGGACCTTAGTGGCGGGAGGTCGCTACGAGCAGTACTTC.

In regard to this clone: At one end, the junction sequence differs from germline, possibly due to a read error. The chain uses TRBV10-2 and TRBJ1-1; D is possibly TRBD1 (5 bases). Germline loops: CDR1 WSHSY, CDR2 SAAADI. The CDR3 has 14 residues. CDR3 sequence (DNA): TGCGCCACCAGTTGGCAGGGTTTGAACACTGAAGCTTTCTTT. Its translation is CATSWQGLNTEAFF.

The V and J genes are TRBV5-1 and TRBJ1-5; tentative D call: TRBD1 (6 bases). The length of the CDR3 is 14 residues. Germline CDR1 and CDR2: SGHRS and YFSETQ. The V end lost 4 bases, the J end lost 5 bases, and 13 bases lay between the germline ends. The CDR3 sequence is CASSIGTNDQPQHF. CDR3 in DNA: TGCGCCAGCAGCATCGGGACAAATGATCAGCCCCAGCATTTT.

The chain links TRBV30 to TRBJ2-7; maybe TRBD1 (5 bases). The CDR3 contains 15 residues. The V gene's germline CDR1 is GTSNPN and CDR2 SVGIG (reference sequence). Trimming left V 2 bases short and J 2 bases short, with 16 bases between. CDR3 nucleotide sequence: TGTGCCTGGAGTTGGTACCAGGGCACCCCCTACGAGCAGTACTTC. It is translated as CAWSWYQGTPYEQYF.

The genes are TRBV5-1 and TRBJ2-7, with TRBD1 identical over 9 bases. The trim removed 4 bases at V and 0 bases at J, leaving 5 bases unmatched. CDR3 length: 15 amino acids. Germline V gene sequence: CDR1 SGHRS, CDR2 YFSETQ. The CDR3 is CASSILTGGSYEQYF. The CDR3 DNA is TGCGCCAGCAGCATTCTGACAGGGGGCTCCTACGAGCAGTACTTC.

The gene calls are TRBV6-6 and TRBJ2-1; TRBD1 is a possible D gene (6 bases). The CDR3 extends over 11 amino acids. The germline gives CDR1 MNHNY, CDR2 SVGAGI (reference sequence). The germline V and J ends were trimmed by 7 bases and 8 bases, with 9 bases remaining between them. The CDR3 nucleotides read TGTGCCAGCATCAGGGGCGATGAGCAGTTCTTC. Protein: CASIRGDEQFF.

This clone was found once. In DNA, the CDR3 is TGTGCCAGCTCCCCCCCGGGTAGATTTTCATACGAGCAGTACTTC. Its protein is CASSPPGRFSYEQYF. This sequence joins TRBV18 and TRBJ2-7; D is ambiguous. From germline, CDR1 is KGHSH and CDR2 LQKENI. V was cut by 6 bases and J by 4 bases, with 19 bases left in between. This CDR3 comprises 15 residues. The complete variable domain, with remaining parts taken from reference TRBV18 and TRBJ2-7, reads NAGVMQNPRHLVRRRGQEARLRCSPMKGHSHVYWYRQLPEEGLKFMVYLQKENIIDESGMPKERFSAEFPKEGPSILRIQQVVRGDSAAYFCASSPPGRFSYEQYFGPGTRLTVT.

This sequence joins TRBV30 and TRBJ1-5, with 9 bases identical to TRBD1. The length of the CDR3 is 14 residues. Germline V lookup: CDR1 GTSNPN, CDR2 SVGIG (reference sequence). Trimming cost V 3 bases and J 7 bases; bases outside gene matches: 7. CDR3 DNA: TGTGCCTGGAGCGGGACAGGGATTGGGCAGCCCCAGCATTTT. This translates into CAWSGTGIGQPQHF. Combining the CDR3 with reference TRBV30 and TRBJ1-5 gives the whole variable domain SQTIHQWPATLVQPVGSPLSLECTVEGTSNPNLYWYRQAAGRGLQLLFYSVGIGQISSEVPQNLSASRPQDRQFILSSKKLLLSDSGFYLCAWSGTGIGQPQHFGDGTRLSIL.

A word on this clone: The same CDR3 arises from other DNA sequences in this sample as well. This chain uses TRBV7-8 with TRBJ1-5, with D perhaps TRBD1 (6 bases). From germline, CDR1 is SGHVS and CDR2 FQNEAQ. The V end lost 1 base, the J end lost 1 base, and 8 bases lay between the germline ends. CDR3 length: 15 amino acids. As DNA, the CDR3 is TGTGCCAGCAGCTTAGACAGGGTGAGCAATCAGCCCCAGCATTTT. This gives the protein CASSLDRVSNQPQHF. Looking up the rest from reference TRBV7-8 and TRBJ1-5 gives the full variable domain: GAGVSQSPRYKVAKRGQDVALRCDPISGHVSLFWYQQALGQGPEFLTYFQNEAQLDKSGLPSDRFFAERPEGSVSTLKIQRTQQEDSAVYLCASSLDRVSNQPQHFGDGTRLSIL.

The chain joins TRBV5-6 to TRBJ1-1, with D possibly TRBD1 on 6 matching bases. Trimming removed 4 bases at V and 5 bases at J, with 18 bases between. The CDR3 has 15 residues. Looked up from germline, CDR1 is SGHDT and CDR2 is YYEEEE. The CDR3 DNA sequence: TGTGCCAGCAGCGGAACAGGGTATATGTGGACTGAAGCTTTCTTT. It is translated as CASSGTGYMWTEAFF.